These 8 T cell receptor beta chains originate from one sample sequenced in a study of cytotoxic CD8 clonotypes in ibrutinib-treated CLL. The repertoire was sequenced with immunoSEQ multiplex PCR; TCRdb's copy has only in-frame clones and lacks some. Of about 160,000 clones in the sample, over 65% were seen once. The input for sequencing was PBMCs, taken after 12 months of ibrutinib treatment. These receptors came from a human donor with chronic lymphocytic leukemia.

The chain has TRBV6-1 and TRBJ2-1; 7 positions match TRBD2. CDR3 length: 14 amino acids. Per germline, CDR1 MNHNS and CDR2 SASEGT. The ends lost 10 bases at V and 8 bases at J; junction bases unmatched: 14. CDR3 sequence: CATRTGTTLDEQFF. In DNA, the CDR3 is TGTGCCACCAGAACCGGGACTACCCTGGATGAGCAGTTCTTC.

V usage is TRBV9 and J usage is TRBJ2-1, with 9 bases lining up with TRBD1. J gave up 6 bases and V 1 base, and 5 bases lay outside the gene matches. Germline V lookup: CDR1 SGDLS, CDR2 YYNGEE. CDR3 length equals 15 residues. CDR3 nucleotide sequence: TGTGCCAGCAGCGTATTTGGACAGGGGATCAATGAGCAGTTCTTC. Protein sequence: CASSVFGQGINEQFF.

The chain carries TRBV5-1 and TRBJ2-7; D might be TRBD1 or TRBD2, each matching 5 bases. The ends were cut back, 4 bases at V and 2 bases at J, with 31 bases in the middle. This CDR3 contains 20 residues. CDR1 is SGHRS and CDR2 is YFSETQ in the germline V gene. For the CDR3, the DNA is TGCGCCAGCAGCCCCGTCACGCAGCTCGGGGCCGGGTCATTCACCTACGAGCAGTACTTC. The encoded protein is CASSPVTQLGAGSFTYEQYF.

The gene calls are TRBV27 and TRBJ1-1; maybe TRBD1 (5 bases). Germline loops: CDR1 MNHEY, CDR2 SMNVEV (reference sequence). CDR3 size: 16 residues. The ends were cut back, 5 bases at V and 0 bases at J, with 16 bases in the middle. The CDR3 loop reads CASSRRDGILNTEAFF. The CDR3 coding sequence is TGTGCCAGCAGTCGCCGGGACGGGATCTTGAACACTGAAGCTTTCTTT.

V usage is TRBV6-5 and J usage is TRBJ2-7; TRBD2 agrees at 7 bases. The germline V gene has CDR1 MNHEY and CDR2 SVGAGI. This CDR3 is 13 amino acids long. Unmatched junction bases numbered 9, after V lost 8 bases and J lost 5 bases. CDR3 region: CASRGVTHHEQYF. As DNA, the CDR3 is TGTGCCAGCCGGGGGGTAACCCACCACGAGCAGTACTTC.

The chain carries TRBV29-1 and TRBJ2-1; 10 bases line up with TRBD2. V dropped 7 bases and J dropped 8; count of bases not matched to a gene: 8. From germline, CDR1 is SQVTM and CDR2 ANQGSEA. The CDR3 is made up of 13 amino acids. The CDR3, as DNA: TGCAGCGCCCTAGCGGGAGTCATCTATGAGCAGTTCTTC. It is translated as CSALAGVIYEQFF.

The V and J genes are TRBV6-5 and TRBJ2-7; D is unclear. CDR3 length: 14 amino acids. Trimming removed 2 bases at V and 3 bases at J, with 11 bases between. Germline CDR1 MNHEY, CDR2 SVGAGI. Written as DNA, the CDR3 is TGTGCCAGCAGTTACGAGATAGGGAACTACGAGCAGTACTTC. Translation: CASSYEIGNYEQYF.

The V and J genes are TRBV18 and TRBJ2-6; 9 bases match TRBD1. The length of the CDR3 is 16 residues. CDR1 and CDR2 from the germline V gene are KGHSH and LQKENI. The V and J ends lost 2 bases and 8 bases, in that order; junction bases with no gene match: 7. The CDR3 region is CASSPRQGDLTNVLTF. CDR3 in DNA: TGTGCCAGCTCACCAAGACAGGGGGACCTTACCAACGTCCTGACTTTC.